What follows are 32 T cell receptor beta chains derived from one specimen sequenced in a study of CD8 T cells in Susac syndrome. Random-hexamer reverse transcription was applied to about 0.45 to 1 ug RNA. MiXCR was run by TCRdb on the immunoSEQ multiplex PCR reads, yielding one entry per CDR3 protein. The sample comprises roughly 52,000 distinct CDR3 sequences, roughly 94% of which are singletons, and 0.75% rests with the top ten. Sequencing was performed on CD8+ T cells from PBMCs. The receptors derive from a human donor with Susac syndrome.

Comment on this clonotype: At one of its ends the junction is not consistent with the germline gene, which may arise from a read error. The chain is built from TRBV7-7 and TRBJ2-3; D remains unclear. The CDR3 has 13 residues. The germline V gene has CDR1 SSHAT and CDR2 FNYEAQ (reference sequence). In DNA, the CDR3 is TGTGCTAGCAGCTTAGACAAGCGAGATACGCAGTATTTT. Its translation: CASSLDKRDTQYF.

The V call is TRBV4-1, the J call TRBJ2-4; possibly TRBD1 or TRBD2 for D (5 bases each). This CDR3 spans 16 amino acids. Trimming left V 4 bases short and J 2 bases short, with 15 bases between. The germline V gene encodes CDR1 MGHRA and CDR2 YSYEKL. The CDR3 nucleotides read TGCGCCAGCAGCCCCCAGGGAGAGTGGACCAAAAACATTCAGTACTTC. Translating gives CASSPQGEWTKNIQYF.

The CDR3 sequence: CASSLFSDRYTEAFF. The DNA for the CDR3 is TGTGCCAGCAGTTTATTTTCGGACAGGTACACTGAAGCTTTCTTT. V is TRBV27 and J is TRBJ1-1, with 7 bases identical to TRBD1. Germline CDR1 reads MNHEY; CDR2 reads SMNVEV (reference sequence). The CDR3 sequence is 15 residues long. Trimming at V came to 1 base and at J to 3 bases, leaving 5 bases not matched to a gene.

The V call is TRBV2, the J call TRBJ2-1, with D hard to call. The CDR3 loop spans 10 amino acids. Per the germline V gene, CDR1 is SNHLY and CDR2 is FYNNEI. V was trimmed by 10 bases and J by 7 bases, leaving 8 bases between them. This CDR3 is CATLGNEQFF. As DNA, the CDR3 is TGTGCCACCCTGGGGAATGAGCAGTTCTTC.

V gene TRBV29-1 combines with J gene TRBJ2-7; D is unresolved. V gave up 2 bases and J gave up 0 bases, with 11 bases separating them. The CDR3 runs to 14 residues. The germline V gene has CDR1 SQVTM and CDR2 ANQGSEA. In nucleotides, the CDR3 is TGCAGCGTTGAACAGCCCAACGACTCCTACGAGCAGTACTTC. It codes for CSVEQPNDSYEQYF.

The gene calls are TRBV30 and TRBJ1-1, with D possibly TRBD1 on 6 matching bases. Per the germline V gene, CDR1 is GTSNPN and CDR2 is SVGIG (reference sequence). V shed 0 bases and J shed 0 bases, with 14 bases lying between them. The CDR3 sequence is 16 residues long. CDR3 loop: CAWSVWGPGVNTEAFF. The CDR3 coding sequence is TGTGCCTGGAGTGTATGGGGGCCAGGGGTGAACACTGAAGCTTTCTTT.

The chain employs TRBV27 and TRBJ2-1; D is unclear. The germline CDR1 and CDR2 sequences are MNHEY and SMNVEV (reference sequence). Trimming took 0 bases from V and 7 from J, leaving 10 bases between them. The length of the CDR3 is 14 residues. CDR3 residues: CASSLSTARNEQFF. CDR3 nucleotide sequence: TGTGCCAGCAGTTTATCGACGGCGAGGAATGAGCAGTTCTTC.

This clonotype was seen a single time. The J gene is TRBJ1-5, the V gene TRBV2, with D perhaps matching TRBD1 (6 bases). CDR3 length: 15 amino acids. The germline V gene has CDR1 SNHLY and CDR2 FYNNEI. Trimming removed 7 bases at V and 9 bases at J, with 22 bases between. CDR3 amino acids: CASNLEWGQTRPQHF. CDR3 nucleotide sequence: TGTGCCAGCAATCTTGAGTGGGGGCAAACCCGGCCCCAGCATTTT.

In the case of this clonotype: At one boundary the junction diverges from the germline segment, which might be a read error. V is TRBV2 and J is TRBJ1-1; tentative D call: TRBD1 (5 bases). This CDR3 has 9 residues. Germline CDR1 and CDR2: SNHLY and FYNNEI. CDR3 amino acids: CASGWDPVF. In DNA form, the CDR3 reads TGTGCCAGCGGTTGGGACCCCGTCTTT.

This clonotype was counted a single time. This chain links TRBV15 with TRBJ1-5; tentatively, D is TRBD1 (5 bases). CDR1 is LNHNV and CDR2 is YYDKDF in the germline V gene (reference sequence). V dropped 0 bases and J dropped 5 bases, with 17 bases sitting between them. This CDR3 contains 17 residues. CDR3 residues: CATSRDFGGRPDQPQHF. CDR3 nucleotide sequence: TGTGCCACCAGCAGAGATTTTGGGGGACGCCCTGATCAGCCCCAGCATTTT.

The CDR3 here is CSATWDSSWTF. DNA for the CDR3: TGCAGTGCTACCTGGGACAGCTCCTGGACCTTC. This chain uses TRBV20-1 with TRBJ1-2; 7 nucleotides align to TRBD1. The CDR3 has 11 residues. Losses at the gene ends were 4 bases for V and 14 bases for J; bases not matched to a gene: 10. Germline V gene data show CDR1 as DFQATT and CDR2 as SNEGSKA (reference sequence).

The genes are TRBV9 and TRBJ1-2; D is possibly TRBD1 (5 bases). Germline V gene data show CDR1 as SGDLS and CDR2 as YYNGEE. V lost 4 bases and J 5 bases, leaving 15 bases between the germline ends. The CDR3 consists of 14 residues. CDR3 sequence reads: CASSLSTEGYGYTF. Written as DNA, the CDR3 is TGTGCCAGCAGCCTGTCGACAGAGGGGTATGGCTACACCTTC.

The rearrangement uses TRBV5-4 and TRBJ1-2; 7 positions agree with TRBD1. J lost 8 bases, V lost 1 base, and 5 bases had no gene match. The CDR3 length is 13 residues. The germline V gene encodes CDR1 SGHNT and CDR2 YYREEE (reference sequence). The CDR3: CASSLTTGRGYTF. The CDR3 coding sequence is TGTGCCAGCAGCTTGACGACAGGGAGAGGCTACACCTTC. Together with reference TRBV5-4 and TRBJ1-2, the CDR3 gives the full variable domain: ETGVTQSPTHLIKTRGQQVTLRCSSQSGHNTVSWYQQALGQGPQFIFQYYREEENGRGNFPPRFSGLQFPNYSSELNVNALELDDSALYLCASSLTTGRGYTFGSGTRLTVV.

The chain uses TRBV20-1 and TRBJ2-5; D may be TRBD1 (5 bases). Per the germline V gene, CDR1 is DFQATT and CDR2 is SNEGSKA (reference sequence). This CDR3 contains 13 residues. Trimming removed 5 bases from V and 0 bases from J, with 10 bases in between. DNA of the CDR3: TGCAGTGCTGGACGACAGAACCAAGAGACCCAGTACTTC. This sequence encodes CSAGRQNQETQYF.

The chain links TRBV9 to TRBJ2-7, with 9 bases aligning to TRBD1. Trimming took 4 bases from V and 2 from J; bases not matched to a gene: 10. Germline V gives CDR1 SGDLS, CDR2 YYNGEE. This CDR3 has 16 amino acids. CDR3 sequence (DNA): TGTGCCAGCAGCCCTGATACCGGGACAGGGACCTACGAGCAGTACTTC. This sequence encodes CASSPDTGTGTYEQYF.

The chain couples TRBV3-1 to TRBJ2-5; TRBD2 matches at 7 bases. V shed 0 bases and J 3 bases; nucleotides not matched to a gene: 1. The germline gives CDR1 LGHDT, CDR2 YNNKEL (reference sequence). The CDR3 is 14 amino acids. The CDR3, as DNA: TGTGCCAGCAGCCAAGAAACTAGCGAAGAGACCCAGTACTTC. Encoded protein: CASSQETSEETQYF.

The CDR3 reads CASSRGLAGYNEQFF. Written as DNA, the CDR3 is TGTGCCAGCAGCAGGGGACTAGCGGGGTACAATGAGCAGTTCTTC. The chain carries TRBV9 and TRBJ2-1; 13 nucleotides agree with TRBD2. The CDR3 length is 15 residues. With 4 bases clipped from V and 4 bases from J, the junction kept 2 bases outside the gene matches. Germline CDR1 is SGDLS and CDR2 is YYNGEE.

This chain joins TRBV5-6 and TRBJ2-7, with D possibly matching TRBD2 (5 bases). The germline V and J ends were trimmed by 0 bases and 6 bases, with 10 bases remaining between them. The germline gives CDR1 SGHDT, CDR2 YYEEEE. The CDR3 contains 13 residues. CDR3 region: CASSLGLGSEQYF. The DNA for the CDR3 is TGTGCCAGCAGCTTGGGTCTTGGGAGCGAGCAGTACTTC.

The V call is TRBV28, the J call TRBJ2-3, with 11 bases matching TRBD2. CDR3 size: 15 residues. The J segment lost 2 bases and the V segment lost 6 bases, leaving 4 bases of the junction unmatched. The germline V gene has CDR1 MDHEN and CDR2 SYDVKM. CDR3: CASRIAGGNTDTQYF. As DNA, the CDR3 is TGTGCCAGCAGAATAGCGGGGGGGAACACAGATACGCAGTATTTT.

The table lists this clonotype with a few counts. This chain uses TRBV6-1 with TRBJ2-2; the D gene is possibly TRBD1 (6 bases). CDR3 length equals 13 residues. Per the germline V gene, CDR1 is MNHNS and CDR2 is SASEGT. With 6 bases removed from V and 6 bases from J, the gap between germline ends came to 11 bases. CDR3 nucleotides: TGTGCCAGCAGGTGGGGGCTAGCCGGGGAGCTGTTTTTT. This sequence encodes CASRWGLAGELFF.

The chain uses TRBV6-1 and TRBJ2-1; 8 nucleotides match TRBD2. Germline CDR1 MNHNS, CDR2 SASEGT. V dropped 0 bases and J dropped 2; count of bases not matched to a gene: 3. The CDR3 extends over 16 amino acids. The CDR3 loop is CASSEATGGAYNEQFF. Here the CDR3 DNA reads TGTGCCAGCAGTGAAGCGACCGGGGGGGCCTACAATGAGCAGTTCTTC.

The chain links TRBV4-1 to TRBJ2-1; weak D call: TRBD2 (7 bases). The CDR3 is 14 residues long. The V end was cut by 8 bases, the J end by 7 bases, with 18 bases between. The germline CDR1 and CDR2 sequences are MGHRA and YSYEKL. CDR3 nucleotide sequence: TGCGCCAGCTCAGGCGGGGGCAAGAGAAATGAGCAGTTCTTC. This codes for CASSGGGKRNEQFF.

This chain joins TRBV29-1 and TRBJ1-2; the D gene is possibly TRBD1 (6 bases). CDR3 length: 13 residues. V was shortened by 0 bases and J by 4 bases, with 9 bases between the two germline ends. CDR1 SQVTM and CDR2 ANQGSEA come from the germline V gene. This CDR3 reads CSVEDRTVYGYTF. The CDR3 DNA follows: TGCAGCGTTGAAGATCGGACAGTCTATGGCTACACCTTC.

This chain joins TRBV4-1 and TRBJ1-2; TRBD1 matches 7 bases. The CDR3 extends over 14 amino acids. V trimming: 1 base; J trimming: 4 bases; junction bases outside the gene matches: 3. The germline V gene encodes CDR1 MGHRA and CDR2 YSYEKL. Here the CDR3 DNA reads TGCGCCAGCAGCCAAGGACAGGGAGGCTATGGCTACACCTTC. Amino acids: CASSQGQGGYGYTF.

The chain couples TRBV27 to TRBJ1-1; 8 nucleotides agree with TRBD1. Germline-derived CDR1 and CDR2 are MNHEY and SMNVEV (reference sequence). V shed 2 bases and J 4 bases; nucleotides not matched to a gene: 6. The CDR3 runs 15 residues. DNA for the CDR3: TGTGCCAGCAGTTTAAGCGACAGGGGTAGCACTGAAGCTTTCTTT. This codes for CASSLSDRGSTEAFF.

The chain joins TRBV20-1 to TRBJ2-5; D not resolved. From germline, CDR1 is DFQATT and CDR2 SNEGSKA (reference sequence). The CDR3 runs 14 residues. Trimming removed 0 bases from V and 4 bases from J, with 12 bases in between. DNA of the CDR3: TGCAGTGCTAGAGAGTGGGCCCCGGGAGAGACCCAGTACTTC. Translated, it gives CSAREWAPGETQYF.

The V gene is TRBV5-1, the J gene TRBJ1-4; no definite D call. V was clipped by 4 bases and J by 0 bases, with 13 bases between them. CDR1 is SGHRS and CDR2 is YFSETQ in the germline V gene. CDR3 size: 16 residues. CDR3 amino acids: CASSLTTEATNEKLFF. As DNA, the CDR3 is TGCGCCAGCAGCCTCACCACGGAGGCAACTAATGAAAAACTGTTTTTT.

The chain couples TRBV20-1 to TRBJ2-1; D unclear. The germline V gene encodes CDR1 DFQATT and CDR2 SNEGSKA (reference sequence). The CDR3 totals 14 residues. Trimming shortened V by 0 bases and J by 9 bases, and 15 bases separated the two germline ends. The CDR3: CSARDISLHGEQFF. The CDR3 DNA sequence: TGCAGTGCTAGAGATATTAGCCTACACGGTGAGCAGTTCTTC.

V and J are TRBV7-9 and TRBJ1-5; no clear D. The CDR3 has 13 amino acids. The germline V gene encodes CDR1 SEHNR and CDR2 FQNEAQ (reference sequence). The V end was cut by 0 bases, the J end by 3 bases, with 3 bases between. The CDR3: CASSLAPNQPQHF. The CDR3 coding sequence is TGTGCCAGCAGCTTAGCGCCCAATCAGCCCCAGCATTTT.

The gene calls are TRBV7-9 and TRBJ1-2; possible D gene TRBD1, 5 bases. This CDR3 has 15 amino acids. CDR1 and CDR2 (germline): SEHNR, FQNEAQ (reference sequence). V was clipped by 1 base and J by 0 bases, with 9 bases between them. The CDR3 coding sequence is TGTGCCAGCAGCTTAGGCGGGGGTACTAACTATGGCTACACCTTC. Amino acid sequence: CASSLGGGTNYGYTF.

The chain recombines TRBV21-1 with TRBJ2-5. TRBV21-1 is a pseudogene segment. The CDR3 is 16 residues long. The CDR3 DNA is TGTGCCAGCAGCAAGGAGAACCCTAAGTACCAAGAGACCCAGTACTTC. Its translation: CASSKENPKYQETQYF.

The chain carries TRBV25-1 and TRBJ2-1, with TRBD2 matching 12 bases. Germline CDR1 MGHDK, CDR2 SYGVNS. With V trimmed by 7 bases and J by 8 bases, 15 bases remained unmatched. The CDR3 loop spans 17 amino acids. The CDR3: CASTRPRSSGGEDEQFF. Here the CDR3 DNA reads TGTGCCAGCACCCGCCCTAGGTCTAGCGGGGGGGAAGATGAGCAGTTCTTC.